Each of the 30 T cell receptor beta chains below was sequenced from the same sample in a study of blood T cell repertoires in COVID-19. Using immunoSEQ multiplex PCR, the repertoire was profiled, and TCRdb retains in-frame clones only, with some absent. Of roughly 150,000 clones in the sample, 70% to 85% were seen once. The sample comprised peripheral blood. These receptors all come from a woman between 50 and 59 years old in a cohort sampled during active or convalescent COVID-19.

J is TRBJ2-3 and V is TRBV4-1; TRBD2 matches at 8 bases. The CDR3 covers 15 residues. Germline CDR1 and CDR2: MGHRA and YSYEKL. V trimming: 4 bases; J trimming: 2 bases; junction bases outside the gene matches: 5. The CDR3 region is CASSPFSGTTDTQYF. The CDR3 region has the DNA TGCGCCAGCAGCCCATTTAGCGGGACCACAGATACGCAGTATTTT.

The chain employs TRBV14 and TRBJ1-1; possibly TRBD1 for D (6 bases). The CDR3 is 14 amino acids. V was clipped by 4 bases and J by 7 bases, with 16 bases between them. Germline V gene data show CDR1 as SGHDN and CDR2 as FVKESK. The CDR3 nucleotides are TGTGCCAGCAGCCCCCGACAGGCGCGAGGTGAAGCTTTCTTT. Its protein is CASSPRQARGEAFF.

The rearrangement links TRBV9 to TRBJ2-1; 9 bases are a match to TRBD2. In germline, CDR1 is SGDLS, CDR2 YYNGEE. The junction had 12 bases not matched to a gene; V was cut back by 4 bases and J by 7 bases. This CDR3 comprises 16 residues. The CDR3 sequence: CASSPNVAGGYNEQFF. CDR3 bases: TGTGCCAGCAGCCCCAACGTGGCGGGGGGGTATAATGAGCAGTTCTTC.

This chain links TRBV21-1 with TRBJ2-5; the DNA was not compared with TRBD1, the D call given in the table. TRBV21-1 is a listed pseudogene. The CDR3 is 19 residues long. The CDR3 coding sequence is TGTGCCAGCAGCAACCATATCGGCGAGACGAGACAAGACCAAGAGACCCAGTACTTC. This sequence encodes CASSNHIGETRQDQETQYF.

The V and J genes are TRBV6-4 and TRBJ1-6; D not certain. Trimming pared 0 bases from V and 3 bases from J, leaving 6 bases between. There are 15 residues in the CDR3. Germline V gives CDR1 MRHNA, CDR2 SNTAGT. CDR3 DNA sequence: TGTGCCAGCAGTGACTCTGACAACTATAATTCACCCCTCCACTTT. Protein sequence: CASSDSDNYNSPLHF.

In its sample, this clone was seen a few times. The chain joins TRBV19 to TRBJ2-3, with 11 bases lining up with TRBD2. Trimming at V came to 9 bases and at J to 5 bases, leaving 10 bases not matched to a gene. The germline CDR1 and CDR2 sequences are LNHDA and SQIVND (reference sequence). This CDR3 spans 15 amino acids. CDR3 DNA: TGTGCCAGCCTTAGCGGGGGGGCTGGGATAGATACGCAGTATTTT. As protein: CASLSGGAGIDTQYF. Based on the CDR3 plus reference TRBV19 and TRBJ2-3, the full variable domain is DGGITQSPKYLFRKEGQNVTLSCEQNLNHDAMYWYRQDPGQGLRLIYYSQIVNDFQKGDIAEGYSVSREKKESFPLTVTSAQKNPTAFYLCASLSGGAGIDTQYFGPGTRLTVL.

The chain joins TRBV9 to TRBJ1-6, with TRBD1 matching over 7 bases. Germline V lookup: CDR1 SGDLS, CDR2 YYNGEE. The length of the CDR3 is 15 residues. Germline trimming cut 0 bases from V and 10 bases from J; bases unmatched to any gene: 7. DNA of the CDR3: TGTGCCAGCAGCGTAGGTAACAGGGGTCAGTCACCCCTCCACTTT. This translates into CASSVGNRGQSPLHF.

The chain combines TRBV6-4 with TRBJ2-2; the D gene is possibly TRBD2 (5 bases). This CDR3 has 16 amino acids. Germline lookup yields CDR1 MRHNA and CDR2 SNTAGT. With 0 bases removed from V and 2 bases from J, the gap between germline ends came to 10 bases. Here the CDR3 reads CASSDSYSGNTGELFF. CDR3 bases: TGTGCCAGCAGTGACTCGTACAGCGGAAACACCGGGGAGCTGTTTTTT.

The chain joins TRBV28 to TRBJ1-2; D perhaps matches TRBD1 (5 bases). Germline CDR1 and CDR2: MDHEN and SYDVKM. CDR3 length equals 14 residues. The V gene lost 6 bases and the J gene lost 4 bases, with 15 bases spanning the gap. The CDR3 DNA reads TGTGCCAGCAGCTCGGGACTCGGGGGCTATGGCTACACCTTC. This gives the protein CASSSGLGGYGYTF.

This chain links TRBV4-1 with TRBJ1-2, with 10 positions matching TRBD1. This CDR3 region has 17 residues. Trimming took 4 bases from V and 3 from J; bases not matched to a gene: 11. Germline V lookup: CDR1 MGHRA, CDR2 YSYEKL. This chain's CDR3 is CASSPPQGQGVDYGYTF. In DNA, the CDR3 is TGCGCCAGCAGCCCTCCCCAAGGACAGGGGGTTGACTATGGCTACACCTTC.

The J gene is TRBJ1-4, the V gene TRBV6-5; 7 nucleotides agree with TRBD1. Germline trimming cut 6 bases from V and 3 bases from J; bases unmatched to any gene: 4. The CDR3 covers 14 residues. Germline CDR1 MNHEY, CDR2 SVGAGI. Here the CDR3 reads CASSPDRANEKLFF. CDR3 DNA sequence: TGTGCCAGCAGCCCCGACAGGGCTAATGAAAAACTGTTTTTT.

This chain uses TRBV20-1 with TRBJ1-5; 9 nucleotides agree with TRBD1. The CDR3 spans 15 residues. The germline gives CDR1 DFQATT, CDR2 SNEGSKA (reference sequence). The ends lost 3 bases at V and 5 bases at J; junction bases unmatched: 8. The CDR3 sequence: CSASPGQGRDQPQHF. CDR3 nucleotide sequence: TGCAGTGCTAGTCCAGGACAGGGGAGGGATCAGCCCCAGCATTTT.

This chain joins TRBV4-1 and TRBJ2-7; 9 positions match TRBD1. Losses at the gene ends were 4 bases for V and 3 bases for J; bases not matched to a gene: 4. This CDR3 contains 14 residues. Germline loops: CDR1 MGHRA, CDR2 YSYEKL. CDR3 DNA sequence: TGCGCCAGCAGCCGGACAGGGGCCGACTACGAGCAGTACTTC. Protein: CASSRTGADYEQYF.

This rearrangement joins TRBV5-6 to TRBJ2-3; TRBD2 is a possible D gene (7 bases). V lost 3 bases and J lost 1, with 12 bases in between. The CDR3 length is 15 residues. Per the germline V gene, CDR1 is SGHDT and CDR2 is YYEEEE. The CDR3 DNA reads TGTGCCAGCAGCTGGGGGGGGCCGGGCACAGATACGCAGTATTTT. Translation gives CASSWGGPGTDTQYF.

The J gene is TRBJ1-1, the V gene TRBV11-2, with 8 bases fitting TRBD1. The germline gives CDR1 SGHAT, CDR2 FQNNGV. The length of the CDR3 is 14 residues. V shed 5 bases and J 2 bases; nucleotides not matched to a gene: 4. CDR3 bases: TGTGCCAGCAGCGTGGGGACAGGTAACACTGAAGCTTTCTTT. It specifies CASSVGTGNTEAFF.

The V call is TRBV10-3, the J call TRBJ2-1, with 7 nucleotides matching TRBD1. The junction had 9 bases not matched to a gene; V was cut back by 7 bases and J by 9 bases. The CDR3 runs to 13 residues. Germline V gives CDR1 ENHRY, CDR2 SYGVKD. The chain's CDR3 is CAIKGGRDGEQFF. In DNA form, the CDR3 reads TGTGCCATCAAAGGGGGCCGGGACGGTGAGCAGTTCTTC.

The chain couples TRBV19 to TRBJ2-1; 10 nucleotides agree with TRBD2. Germline V lookup: CDR1 LNHDA, CDR2 SQIVND (reference sequence). The trim removed 1 base at V and 8 bases at J, leaving 5 bases unmatched. This CDR3 has 15 amino acids. As DNA, the CDR3 is TGTGCCAGTAGTATAGCAGCGGGGGGGCAAGATGAGCAGTTCTTC. Translation: CASSIAAGGQDEQFF.

This rearrangement joins TRBV7-9 to TRBJ1-6; the match to TRBD1 covers 10 bases. Trimming took 3 bases from V and 7 from J; bases not matched to a gene: 3. The CDR3 totals 15 residues. Germline V gene lookup returns CDR1 SEHNR and CDR2 FQNEAQ (reference sequence). The CDR3: CASSFGTGENSPLHF. The CDR3 DNA sequence: TGTGCCAGCAGCTTTGGGACAGGGGAAAATTCACCCCTCCACTTT.

The V gene is TRBV19, the J gene TRBJ1-1; the match to TRBD1 covers 7 bases. J gave up 1 base and V 5 bases, and 4 bases lay outside the gene matches. Germline V CDR1 and CDR2: LNHDA, SQIVND (reference sequence). The CDR3 extends over 14 amino acids. Here the CDR3 reads CASSARQGNTEAFF. CDR3 bases: TGTGCCAGTAGTGCCCGACAGGGGAACACTGAAGCTTTCTTT.

This clone turned up a few times. The V call is TRBV7-6, the J call TRBJ1-6; TRBD1 is a possible D gene (6 bases). CDR3 length equals 13 residues. V dropped 1 base and J dropped 8 bases, with 6 bases sitting between them. Germline loops: CDR1 SGHVS, CDR2 FNYEAQ. CDR3 sequence: CASSLEGDSPLHF. The CDR3 bases are TGTGCCAGCAGCTTAGAGGGGGATTCACCCCTCCACTTT.

The chain carries TRBV7-2 and TRBJ2-2; TRBD2 matches at 8 bases. V lost 5 bases to trimming and J lost 3 bases; unmatched junction nucleotides: 11. The germline gives CDR1 SGHTA, CDR2 FQGNSA. CDR3 length: 17 residues. The CDR3: CASSATSRGAHTGELFF. Written as DNA, the CDR3 is TGTGCCAGCAGCGCTACGTCGCGGGGGGCTCACACCGGGGAGCTGTTTTTT. Full variable domain (remainder filled in from reference TRBV7-2 and TRBJ2-2): GAGVSQSPSNKVTEKGKDVELRCDPISGHTALYWYRQSLGQGLEFLIYFQGNSAPDKSGLPSDRFSAERTGGSVSTLTIQRTQQEDSAVYLCASSATSRGAHTGELFFGEGSRLTVL.

The J gene is TRBJ1-5, the V gene TRBV2; weak D call: TRBD1 (6 bases). The CDR3 spans 15 residues. Germline CDR1 SNHLY, CDR2 FYNNEI. V was cut by 0 bases and J by 5 bases, with 11 bases left in between. This CDR3 reads CASSEAGRGDQPQHF. The CDR3 bases are TGTGCCAGCAGTGAAGCGGGCAGGGGTGATCAGCCCCAGCATTTT.

This clone was detected only once. This chain joins TRBV5-5 and TRBJ2-7; 12 bases line up with TRBD2. With V trimmed by 4 bases and J by 2 bases, 4 bases remained unmatched. This CDR3 is built from 15 residues. Germline CDR1 and CDR2: SGHKS and YYEKEE (reference sequence). The CDR3 region has the DNA TGTGCCAGCAGCCCTACTAGCGGGGGGACCTACGAGCAGTACTTC. Its translation is CASSPTSGGTYEQYF. Supplemented by reference TRBV5-5 and TRBJ2-7, the full variable domain reads DAGVTQSPTHLIKTRGQQVTLRCSPISGHKSVSWYQQVLGQGPQFIFQYYEKEERGRGNFPDRFSARQFPNYSSELNVNALLLGDSALYLCASSPTSGGTYEQYFGPGTRLTVT.

The V call is TRBV19, the J call TRBJ1-5, with 9 bases fitting TRBD1. There are 14 residues in the CDR3. Germline V gene lookup returns CDR1 LNHDA and CDR2 SQIVND (reference sequence). The trim removed 7 bases at V and 5 bases at J, leaving 6 bases unmatched. The CDR3 sequence is CASKARTGDQPQHF. CDR3 DNA: TGTGCCAGTAAAGCTAGGACAGGGGATCAGCCCCAGCATTTT.

This clone was seen a handful of times. The chain links TRBV6-5 to TRBJ1-1; possibly TRBD1 for D (5 bases). This CDR3 is built from 14 residues. Germline values: CDR1 MNHEY, CDR2 SVGAGI. Between the trimmed V and J ends, which lost 6 bases and 4 bases, there was a span of 15 bases. In DNA form, the CDR3 reads TGTGCCAGCAGCCTAATTTGGGGCGCCACTGAAGCTTTCTTT. It is translated as CASSLIWGATEAFF.

CDR3 sequence reads: CASSQSIVRSLEKLFF. For the CDR3, the DNA is TGCGCCAGCAGTCAATCCATCGTGAGGTCCTTGGAAAAACTGTTTTTT. The chain links TRBV23-1 to TRBJ1-4; D is ambiguous. TRBV23-1 is an ORF, and what it does is uncertain. V was shortened by 0 bases and J by 8 bases, with 16 bases between the two germline ends. The CDR3 spans 16 residues.

The V gene is TRBV2, the J gene TRBJ1-5, with 8 bases lining up with TRBD1. CDR1 is SNHLY, CDR2 FYNNEI, per germline. This CDR3 has 13 amino acids. V was clipped by 6 bases and J by 11 bases; unmatched bases: 9. For the CDR3, the DNA is TGTGCCAGCAGCGGACAGGGCCTCGCGGCCCAGCATTTT. Translating it yields CASSGQGLAAQHF.

The CDR3, as DNA: TGTGCCAGCAGCCTGGGCGGGTTGGCGGCCTCCGAGCAGTTCTTC. Amino acid sequence: CASSLGGLAASEQFF. The chain joins TRBV11-3 to TRBJ2-1; tentatively, D is TRBD2 (5 bases). CDR1 SGHNT and CDR2 YENEEA come from the germline V gene. V lost 5 bases and J lost 10, with 21 bases in between. The CDR3 totals 15 residues.

The chain joins TRBV5-1 to TRBJ2-1; 7 bases line up with TRBD2. This CDR3 region has 14 residues. The V gene end was trimmed by 2 bases and the J gene end by 5 bases; junction bases not matched to a gene: 4. CDR1 is SGHRS and CDR2 is YFSETQ in the germline V gene. DNA of the CDR3: TGCGCCAGCAGCTTCAGCGGGACGGACAATGAGCAGTTCTTC. As protein: CASSFSGTDNEQFF.

The V call is TRBV13, the J call TRBJ2-7, with D hard to call. Per the germline V gene, CDR1 is PRHDT and CDR2 is FYEKMQ (reference sequence). This CDR3 comprises 13 residues. Deletions cut 1 base from V and 5 bases from J, with 9 bases between. The CDR3 sequence: CASSLEEMDEQYF. CDR3 bases: TGTGCCAGCAGCTTAGAGGAGATGGACGAGCAGTACTTC.